This TCR beta chain is from a study of regulatory T cells in long-lasting Graves disease. This clonotype was counted ten times or more. The junction differs from germline at one of its ends, possibly a read error. Looked up from germline, CDR1 is SGHAT and CDR2 is FQDESV (reference sequence). The CDR3 is 12 residues long. The time point denotes: newly diagnosed GD, antithyroid drugs for less than 3 months. Researchers made the TCR library from RNA that was extracted from PBMCs. HTBI primers from iRepertoire and Arm-PCR of CDR3 regions yielded the TCR beta libraries. MiXCR was run by TCRdb on the multiplex PCR reads, yielding one entry per CDR3 protein. The repertoire includes 360,000 or so distinct CDR3 sequences, 15% to 20% of them detected once, and around 21% sits in the top ten. These data also formed part of another study, on T cells in Graves' hyperthyroidism and ophthalmopathy. Per that paper: Hyperthyroidism was newly diagnosed in patients aged 18 to 65 (duration under 2 months). Diagnosis relied on clinical symptoms, serum thyroxine and TRAb, thyroid ultrasound and orbital computed tomography.

The rearrangement uses TRBV11-1 and TRBJ2-5; 9 bases align to TRBD2. The starting material was peripheral blood mononuclear cells (PBMCs), obtained at new diagnosis, from a patient treated with antithyroid drugs. This TCR was recovered from a woman under 30 with Graves disease. The CDR3 is CASSLLAGGLNF. CDR3 DNA sequence: TGTGCCAGCAGCTTACTGGCGGGGGGGCTAAACTTC.